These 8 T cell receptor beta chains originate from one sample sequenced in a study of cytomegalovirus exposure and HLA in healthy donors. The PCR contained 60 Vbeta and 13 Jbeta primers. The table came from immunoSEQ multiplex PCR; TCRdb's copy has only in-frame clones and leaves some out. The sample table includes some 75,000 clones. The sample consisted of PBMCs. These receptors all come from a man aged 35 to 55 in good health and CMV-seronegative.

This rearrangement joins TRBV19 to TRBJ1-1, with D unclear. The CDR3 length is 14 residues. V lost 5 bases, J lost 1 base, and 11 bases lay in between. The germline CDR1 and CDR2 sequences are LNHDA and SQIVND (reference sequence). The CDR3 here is CASSSETRNTEAFF. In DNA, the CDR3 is TGTGCCAGTAGTTCCGAGACAAGGAACACTGAAGCTTTCTTT.

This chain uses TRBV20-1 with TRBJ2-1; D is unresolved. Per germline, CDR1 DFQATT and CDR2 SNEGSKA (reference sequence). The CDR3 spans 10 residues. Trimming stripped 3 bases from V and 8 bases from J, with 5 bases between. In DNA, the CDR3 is TGCAGTGCTAGCGACTATGAGCAGTTCTTC. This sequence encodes CSASDYEQFF.

In DNA, the CDR3 is TGCGCCAGCAACTGGGGTAGCGGGTCCTACAATGAGCAGTTCTTC. It specifies CASNWGSGSYNEQFF. The V and J genes are TRBV5-1 and TRBJ2-1; 7 positions agree with TRBD2. Trimming removed 6 bases from V and 1 base from J; junction bases left unmatched: 7. This CDR3 is built from 15 residues. Germline CDR1 and CDR2: SGHRS and YFSETQ.

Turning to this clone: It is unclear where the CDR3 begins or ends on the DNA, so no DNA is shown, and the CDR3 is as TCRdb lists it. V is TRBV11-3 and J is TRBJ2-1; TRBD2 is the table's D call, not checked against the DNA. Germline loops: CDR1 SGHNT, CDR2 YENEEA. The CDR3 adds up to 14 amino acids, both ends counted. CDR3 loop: CASSFGSGSNEQFF.

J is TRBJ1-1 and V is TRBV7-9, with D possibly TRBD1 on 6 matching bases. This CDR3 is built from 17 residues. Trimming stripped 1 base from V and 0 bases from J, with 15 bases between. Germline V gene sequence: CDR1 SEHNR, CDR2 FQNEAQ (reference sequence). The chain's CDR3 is CASSLGQGFAMNTEAFF. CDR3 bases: TGTGCCAGCAGCTTAGGGCAGGGGTTCGCCATGAACACTGAAGCTTTCTTT.

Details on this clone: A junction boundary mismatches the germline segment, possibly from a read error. The CDR3 DNA reads as TGTACCAGCAGAGAAGGGGGGGCTGTACAGCCCCAGCATTTT. It is translated as CTSREGGAVQPQHF. This sequence joins TRBV27 and TRBJ1-5, with a tentative D call TRBD1 (6 bases). Germline V CDR1 and CDR2: MNHEY, SMNVEV (reference sequence). This CDR3 spans 14 amino acids.

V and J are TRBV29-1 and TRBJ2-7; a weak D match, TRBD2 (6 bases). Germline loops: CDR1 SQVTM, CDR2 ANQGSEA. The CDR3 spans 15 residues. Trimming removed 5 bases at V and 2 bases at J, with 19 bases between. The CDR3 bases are TGCAGCGTTCGGGGGTCCTGGAGCGGCCCCTACGAGCAGTACTTC. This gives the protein CSVRGSWSGPYEQYF.

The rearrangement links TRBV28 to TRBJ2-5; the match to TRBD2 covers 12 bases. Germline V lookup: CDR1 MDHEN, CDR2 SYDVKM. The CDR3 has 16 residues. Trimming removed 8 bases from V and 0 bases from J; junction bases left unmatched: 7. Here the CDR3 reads CASYSLAGGNQETQYF. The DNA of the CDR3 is TGTGCCAGCTATAGCCTAGCGGGAGGGAACCAAGAGACCCAGTACTTC.